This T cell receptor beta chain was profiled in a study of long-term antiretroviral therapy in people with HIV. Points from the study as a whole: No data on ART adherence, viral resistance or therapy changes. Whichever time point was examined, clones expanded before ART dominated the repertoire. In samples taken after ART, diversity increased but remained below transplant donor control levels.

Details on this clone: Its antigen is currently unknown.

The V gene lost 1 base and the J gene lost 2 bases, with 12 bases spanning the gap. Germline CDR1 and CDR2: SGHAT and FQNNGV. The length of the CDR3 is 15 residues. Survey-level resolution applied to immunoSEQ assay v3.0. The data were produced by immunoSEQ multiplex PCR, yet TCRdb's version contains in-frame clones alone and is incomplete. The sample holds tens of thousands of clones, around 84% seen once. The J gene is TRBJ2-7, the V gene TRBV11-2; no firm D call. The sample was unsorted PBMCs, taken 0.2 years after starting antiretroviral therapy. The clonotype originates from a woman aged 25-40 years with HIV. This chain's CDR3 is CASSLALAGTYEQYV. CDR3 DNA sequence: TGTGCCAGCAGCTTAGCGTTGGCAGGAACCTACGAGCAGTACGTC.